What follows are 25 T cell receptor beta chains derived from one specimen sequenced in a study of blood T cells in healthy people across ages. A second roughly 6 to 11 cycle PCR used barcoded and J-beta primers. Each CDR3 protein is one row after TCRdb ran MiXCR on the 5' RACE reads. The sample holds hundreds of thousands of distinct CDR3 sequences, about 30% seen once. Sequencing was carried out using blood. These receptors came from a woman of 80 years or more in good health.

The chain joins TRBV5-1 to TRBJ2-7; TRBD2 agrees at 8 bases. There are 19 residues in the CDR3. Unmatched junction bases numbered 14, after V lost 0 bases and J lost 0 bases. Germline values: CDR1 SGHRS, CDR2 YFSETQ. The CDR3 DNA reads as TGCGCCAGCAGCTTGGTATTTGCGGGAGGACAACCGGGCTCCTACGAGCAGTACTTC. It codes for CASSLVFAGGQPGSYEQYF.

The rearrangement links TRBV4-2 to TRBJ2-1; tentatively, D is TRBD2 (7 bases). V was shortened by 4 bases and J by 5 bases, with 21 bases between the two germline ends. Germline V lookup: CDR1 LGHNA, CDR2 YNFKEQ. The CDR3 spans 17 residues. The CDR3 spells CASSRGGRGFGDNEQFF. The CDR3 nucleotides are TGTGCCAGCAGCCGGGGGGGGCGAGGGTTCGGGGACAATGAGCAGTTCTTC.

The table lists this clonotype with many counts. The rearrangement links TRBV10-3 to TRBJ2-5; D may correspond to TRBD1 or TRBD2 (6 bases each). Looked up from germline, CDR1 is ENHRY and CDR2 is SYGVKD. The CDR3 runs 13 residues. V was shortened by 5 bases and J by 5 bases, with 12 bases between the two germline ends. As DNA, the CDR3 is TGTGCCATCAGTTTGGGGGCGGGGGAGACCCAGTACTTC. It yields the protein CAISLGAGETQYF.

In nucleotides, the CDR3 is TGTGCCAGCAGCGGGGGGGTATTCACAGATACGCAGTATTTT. This codes for CASSGGVFTDTQYF. The gene calls are TRBV25-1 and TRBJ2-3, with TRBD2 matching 8 bases. V lost 6 bases and J lost 2; bases outside the gene matches: 4. The CDR3 extends over 14 amino acids. Germline lookup yields CDR1 MGHDK and CDR2 SYGVNS. The full variable domain, in which reference TRBV25-1 and TRBJ2-3 provide the parts outside the CDR3, is EADIYQTPRYLVIGTGKKITLECSQTMGHDKMYWYQQDPGMELHLIHYSYGVNSTEKGDLSSESTVSRIRTEHFPLTLESARPSHTSQYLCASSGGVFTDTQYFGPGTRLTVL.

This chain uses TRBV30 with TRBJ1-2; D not resolved. The CDR3 length is 13 residues. Trimming removed 1 base at V and 2 bases at J, with 8 bases between. Germline CDR1 and CDR2: GTSNPN and SVGIG (reference sequence). CDR3: CAWSDQANYGYTF. CDR3 coding DNA: TGTGCCTGGAGTGATCAGGCGAACTATGGCTACACCTTC.

This clonotype was recorded at least ten times. The chain has TRBV5-5 and TRBJ2-3, with D tentatively TRBD2 (6 bases). Germline V gene sequence: CDR1 SGHKS, CDR2 YYEKEE (reference sequence). The CDR3 is 17 residues long. Deletions cut 0 bases from V and 0 bases from J, with 14 bases between. The CDR3 DNA reads as TGTGCCAGCAGCTTGGTTAGTAGCGGACCTAGCACAGATACGCAGTATTTT. Protein product: CASSLVSSGPSTDTQYF.

The DNA of the CDR3 is TGTGCCAGCAGCGTAGCGGTGACAGCCACCCACACCGGGGAGCTGTTTTTT. Its translation is CASSVAVTATHTGELFF. The J gene is TRBJ2-2, the V gene TRBV9; D might be TRBD1 (5 bases). This CDR3 contains 17 residues. The V and J ends lost 0 bases and 3 bases respectively, with 15 bases between them. Germline CDR1 is SGDLS and CDR2 is YYNGEE.

This clonotype was counted many times. The CDR3 loop is CASSVPGQDIQYF. CDR3 sequence (DNA): TGTGCCAGCAGCGTGCCAGGGCAGGACATTCAGTACTTC. The chain links TRBV9 to TRBJ2-4; perhaps TRBD1 as D (5 bases). This CDR3 region has 13 residues. The germline V gene has CDR1 SGDLS and CDR2 YYNGEE. The ends were cut back, 2 bases at V and 8 bases at J, with 11 bases in the middle. The full variable domain, in which reference TRBV9 and TRBJ2-4 provide the parts outside the CDR3, is DSGVTQTPKHLITATGQRVTLRCSPRSGDLSVYWYQQSLDQGLQFLIQYYNGEERAKGNILERFSAQQFPDLHSELNLSSLELGDSALYFCASSVPGQDIQYFGAGTRLSVL.

This clonotype was recorded many times. A much larger clone sits a single nucleotide away, making a read error possible. The genes are TRBV29-1 and TRBJ2-5, with a weak D call TRBD2 (5 bases). V was pared by 3 bases and J by 11 bases, with 22 bases between. CDR1 is SQVTM, CDR2 ANQGSEA, per germline. The CDR3 covers 14 residues. The CDR3 protein is CSVEDSFANNEQYF. In nucleotides, the CDR3 is TGCAGCGTTGAGGACTCCTTCGCGAACAATGAGCAGTACTTC.

This clonotype has a handful of counts. Since a much larger clone is just one base distant, this may be a read error. The V and J genes are TRBV20-1 and TRBJ2-3; tentative D call: TRBD1 (6 bases). This CDR3 contains 15 residues. Trimming removed 7 bases at V and 2 bases at J, with 19 bases between. Germline values: CDR1 DFQATT, CDR2 SNEGSKA (reference sequence). In DNA form, the CDR3 reads TGCAGTGTTATGGGGGCCCCGACTAACACAGATACGCAGTATTTT. Its translation is CSVMGAPTNTDTQYF.

This clonotype was observed at least ten times. The chain links TRBV5-1 to TRBJ2-5; D possibly corresponds to TRBD2 (5 bases). With 5 bases removed from V and 5 bases from J, the gap between germline ends came to 10 bases. Per germline, CDR1 SGHRS and CDR2 YFSETQ. The CDR3 extends over 12 amino acids. DNA of the CDR3: TGCGCCAGCAGGCCGGACTCGGAGACCCAGTACTTC. This translates into CASRPDSETQYF.

About this clonotype itself: A much bigger clone sits one base away, suggesting this may be a read error. The chain uses TRBV20-1 and TRBJ2-7; no clear D. Per the germline V gene, CDR1 is DFQATT and CDR2 is SNEGSKA (reference sequence). V lost 3 bases and J 6 bases, leaving 18 bases between the germline ends. CDR3 length: 14 amino acids. CDR3 bases: TGCAGTGCTAGCCAACCGGTGGCAGCCTGCGAGCAGTACTTC. This sequence encodes CSASQPVAACEQYF.

This clonotype was counted a few times. Germline is not matched at one junction end, which may reflect a read error. This chain uses TRBV13 with TRBJ2-7, with D maybe TRBD1 (6 bases). The CDR3 runs to 17 residues. Per germline, CDR1 PRHDT and CDR2 FYEKMQ (reference sequence). The CDR3 spells CTSSLEGQSYLTYEQYF. Written as DNA, the CDR3 is TGTACCAGCAGCTTAGAAGGACAGAGCTATCTAACCTACGAGCAGTACTTC.

This clonotype was observed at least ten times. The rearrangement uses TRBV10-3 and TRBJ2-3; weak D call: TRBD2 (7 bases). V was clipped by 10 bases and J by 0 bases, with 14 bases between them. The germline V gene encodes CDR1 ENHRY and CDR2 SYGVKD. The CDR3 length is 14 residues. CDR3: CATWGGGSTDTQYF. CDR3 DNA sequence: TGTGCCACCTGGGGGGGGGGCAGCACAGATACGCAGTATTTT.

This clonotype was recorded many times. This CDR3 reads CASSYSGDKFATNEKLFF. DNA for the CDR3: TGTGCCAGCAGTTACTCAGGAGACAAGTTTGCAACTAATGAAAAACTGTTTTTT. The chain employs TRBV6-2 or TRBV6-3 and TRBJ1-4; no reliable D call. The V gene lost 0 bases and the J gene lost 0 bases, with 14 bases spanning the gap. This CDR3 comprises 18 residues. CDR1 MNHEY and CDR2 SVGEGT come from the germline V gene.

This clonotype showed up many times. This chain joins TRBV9 and TRBJ2-3; no firm D call. Germline V lookup: CDR1 SGDLS, CDR2 YYNGEE. The CDR3 spans 15 residues. Trimming cost V 0 bases and J 8 bases, with 16 bases left between them. The CDR3 loop reads CASSVAISPRGTQYF. CDR3 coding DNA: TGTGCCAGCAGCGTAGCTATAAGCCCCAGAGGTACGCAGTATTTT.

This clonotype was seen ten or more times. The chain carries TRBV28 and TRBJ2-3; D gene unclear. CDR3 length: 16 amino acids. Germline V gene lookup returns CDR1 MDHEN and CDR2 SYDVKM. The V and J ends lost 1 base and 1 base respectively, with 12 bases between them. The CDR3: CASSLLAASGTDTQYF. The CDR3 coding sequence is TGTGCCAGCAGTTTATTGGCGGCCTCGGGCACAGATACGCAGTATTTT.

V usage is TRBV6-1 and J usage is TRBJ2-5; no definite D call. The DNA matches TRBJ2-7 better at its end, which makes the J call doubtful. CDR1 is MNHNS, CDR2 SASEGT, per germline. The length of the CDR3 is 12 residues. CDR3 in amino acids: CASSETTHEQYF. The CDR3 DNA reads TGTGCCAGCTCTGAGACCACCCACGAGCAGTACTTC.

The chain employs TRBV6-2 or TRBV6-3 and TRBJ1-5, with D uncertain. The germline V gene has CDR1 MNHEY and CDR2 SVGEGT. V lost 2 bases, J lost 1 base, and 9 bases lay in between. This CDR3 spans 15 amino acids. CDR3 DNA: TGTGCCAGCAGTTACGGCAGGCAGAGCAATCAGCCCCAGCATTTT. Protein: CASSYGRQSNQPQHF.

Ten or more counts support this clonotype. J is TRBJ1-2 and V is TRBV6-2 or TRBV6-3; unclear D gene. V was clipped by 8 bases and J by 6 bases, with 34 bases between them. The CDR3 consists of 19 residues. CDR1 is MNHEY, CDR2 SVGEGT, per germline. This CDR3 is CASGSGGPLTFASGNGYTF. For the CDR3, the DNA is TGTGCCAGCGGTTCTGGAGGGCCACTCACTTTCGCTTCGGGGAATGGCTACACCTTC.

V usage is TRBV20-1 and J usage is TRBJ1-1; 9 bases match TRBD1. Losses at the gene ends were 5 bases for V and 2 bases for J; bases not matched to a gene: 3. The CDR3 totals 13 residues. Germline V CDR1 and CDR2: DFQATT, SNEGSKA (reference sequence). The CDR3 reads CSAPGQGNTEAFF. In nucleotides, the CDR3 is TGCAGTGCTCCGGGACAGGGCAACACTGAAGCTTTCTTT.

The sample holds a few counts of this clonotype. A read error may produce the germline difference seen at one junction end. This rearrangement joins TRBV25-1 to TRBJ1-6; 7 nucleotides align to TRBD1. Germline-derived CDR1 and CDR2 are MGHDK and SYGVNS. CDR3 length equals 15 residues. The CDR3 protein is CANSEYTGAQSPLHF. As DNA, the CDR3 is TGTGCCAACAGTGAATATACAGGGGCGCAATCACCCCTCCACTTT.

The chain carries TRBV15 and TRBJ2-1; D is undetermined. Germline V CDR1 and CDR2: LNHNV, YYDKDF (reference sequence). Trimming took 3 bases from V and 7 from J, leaving 7 bases between them. The CDR3 covers 12 residues. The CDR3 protein is CATSSDRNEQFF. The CDR3 bases are TGTGCCACCAGCAGTGATAGAAATGAGCAGTTCTTC.

A remark on this clonotype: One end of the junction fails to match germline, which may point to a read error. The chain links TRBV6-8 to TRBJ1-1; D is possibly TRBD1 (5 bases). The CDR3 is 18 amino acids. Germline CDR1 MNHGY, CDR2 SAAAGT. The DNA for the CDR3 is TGTGACAGCAGTTACTCGGAGGGTCGGGGGATGTTTCGCACTGAAGCTTTCTTT. Amino acids: CDSSYSEGRGMFRTEAFF.

The rearrangement joins TRBV30 to TRBJ1-2; the D is unclear. The CDR3 has 14 residues. CDR1 is GTSNPN, CDR2 SVGIG, per germline (reference sequence). V was clipped by 0 bases and J by 2 bases, with 10 bases between them. The CDR3 is CAWSVGQQNYGYTF. CDR3 bases: TGTGCCTGGAGTGTTGGGCAGCAGAACTATGGCTACACCTTC. Full variable domain (outside the CDR3, taken from reference TRBV30 and TRBJ1-2): SQTIHQWPATLVQPVGSPLSLECTVEGTSNPNLYWYRQAAGRGLQLLFYSVGIGQISSEVPQNLSASRPQDRQFILSSKKLLLSDSGFYLCAWSVGQQNYGYTFGSGTRLTVV.